This T cell receptor (beta chain) is drawn from a study of cytomegalovirus exposure and HLA in healthy donors. Findings and caveats of the study: Donors belonging to an Asian-associated ancestry cluster reportedly showed fewer N-insertions in productive TCRs than the roughly 680-donor mean, according to what a later analysis found. Presence/absence analyses assumed roughly uniform sequencing depth across donors. The authors later found most CMV-associated TCR beta chains appeared HLA-restricted.

With respect to this clone: Its antigen is not identified.

The study ran its PCR with 60 Vbeta and 13 Jbeta primers. Measured with immunoSEQ multiplex PCR; TCRdb has only the in-frame clones, and not every one. Among some 110,000 clones listed, approximately 76% were seen once. Material for sequencing was PBMCs. The TCR was taken from a woman younger than 30 in good health and CMV-seropositive.

The CDR3 protein is CASSFGGTQYF. CDR3 nucleotide sequence: TGCGCCAGCTCCTTCGGGGGGACCCAGTACTTC. The gene calls are TRBV5-1 and TRBJ2-5, with D possibly TRBD2 on 6 matching bases. Germline CDR1 SGHRS, CDR2 YFSETQ. The CDR3 consists of 11 residues. V was trimmed by 7 bases and J by 7 bases, leaving 11 bases between them.